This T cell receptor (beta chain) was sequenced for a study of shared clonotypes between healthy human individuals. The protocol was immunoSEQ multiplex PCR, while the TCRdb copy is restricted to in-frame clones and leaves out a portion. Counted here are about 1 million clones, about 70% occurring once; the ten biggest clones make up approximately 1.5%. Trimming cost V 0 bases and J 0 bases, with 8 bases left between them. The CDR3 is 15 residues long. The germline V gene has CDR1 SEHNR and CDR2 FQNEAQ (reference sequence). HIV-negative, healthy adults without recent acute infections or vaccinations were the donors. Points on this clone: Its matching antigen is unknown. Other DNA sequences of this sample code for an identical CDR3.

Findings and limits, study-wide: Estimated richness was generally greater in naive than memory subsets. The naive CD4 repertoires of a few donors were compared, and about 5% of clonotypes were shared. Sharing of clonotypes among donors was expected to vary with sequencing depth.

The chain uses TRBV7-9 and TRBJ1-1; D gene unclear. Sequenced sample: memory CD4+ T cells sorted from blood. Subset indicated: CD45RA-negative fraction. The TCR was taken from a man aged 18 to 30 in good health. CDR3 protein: CASSLAGGVNTEAFF. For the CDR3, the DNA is TGTGCCAGCAGCTTAGCGGGCGGGGTGAACACTGAAGCTTTCTTT.